This T cell receptor (beta chain) was retrieved from a study of early T cells in non-severe SARS-CoV-2 infection. This clonotype was observed at least ten times. Germline loops: CDR1 SGHVS, CDR2 FNYEAQ. This CDR3 is 15 amino acids long. Germline trimming cut 6 bases from V and 3 bases from J; bases unmatched to any gene: 9. In the library, individual cDNA molecules carried attached unique molecular identifiers. TCRdb processed the 5' RACE reads anew with MiXCR; each CDR3 protein has one entry. This sample has fewer than 30,000 distinct CDR3 sequences; 3.5% to 5% occur once, and the top ten carry more than 15%.

V and J are TRBV7-6 and TRBJ2-7, with TRBD1 matching 9 bases. The sequenced sample consisted of whole blood. The receptor comes from an adult who was a healthcare worker with PCR-confirmed SARS-CoV-2 infection or an uninfected control (not recorded which). The CDR3 reads CASSTTGQGNYEQYF. Written as DNA, the CDR3 is TGTGCCAGCAGTACAACGGGACAGGGCAACTACGAGCAGTACTTC. Filled out from reference TRBV7-6 and TRBJ2-7, the complete variable domain reads GAGVSQSPRYKVTKRGQDVALRCDPISGHVSLYWYRQALGQGPEFLTYFNYEAQQDKSGLPNDRFSAERPEGSISTLTIQRTEQRDSAMYRCASSTTGQGNYEQYFGPGTRLTVT.